This TCR beta chain appears in the sequencing data of a study of graft-versus-host responses after intestinal transplantation. Study-wide background: Each patient got anti-thymocyte globulin induction, then tacrolimus and steroids for roughly 3 years.

General observations from the study: Present in recipient marrow, GvH clones included some that appeared first in ileum or blood.

Some clones are missing from TCRdb's copy, which holds only in-frame ones; the method was immunoSEQ multiplex PCR. The data hold 90,000 to 130,000 clones, with approximately 92% observed a single time. Trimming took off 5 bases at V and 4 bases at J, with 12 bases between the two ends. Germline loops: CDR1 PRHDT, CDR2 FYEKMQ (reference sequence). There are 14 residues in the CDR3. About this clone: Antigen: not known.

This chain joins TRBV13 and TRBJ2-1, with D perhaps given as TRBD1 or TRBD2 (5 bases each). The sequence came from a human donor who received an intestinal transplant. This sample comprised unstimulated CD8+ T cells sorted from spleen or lymph node cells, obtained before intestinal transplant. The CDR3 loop reads CASSGRDGYNEQFF. The CDR3 nucleotides are TGTGCCAGCAGCGGCCGGGACGGGTACAATGAGCAGTTCTTC.